These 14 T cell receptor beta chains were all obtained from the same sample, sequenced in a study of cytomegalovirus exposure and HLA in healthy donors. 13 Jbeta primers and 60 Vbeta primers were used for the PCR. The method was immunoSEQ multiplex PCR; TCRdb's version includes in-frame clones alone and lacks a portion of them. Of 100,000 to 150,000 clones detected, roughly 75% appear once; the ten largest clones hold roughly 5.5%. The sample taken for sequencing was PBMCs. These receptors all come from a young man in good health and CMV-seronegative.

CDR3 residues: CASSPDKTSSYEQYF. Here the CDR3 DNA reads TGTGCCAGCAGCCCAGACAAGACTAGCTCCTACGAGCAGTACTTC. The chain uses TRBV4-2 and TRBJ2-7, with D possibly being TRBD2 (6 bases). Looked up from germline, CDR1 is LGHNA and CDR2 is YNFKEQ. CDR3 size: 15 residues. Deletions cut 4 bases from V and 0 bases from J, with 13 bases between.

The V and J genes are TRBV7-9 and TRBJ1-5, with 10 bases identical to TRBD1. Trimming cost V 5 bases and J 2 bases; bases outside gene matches: 6. CDR3 size: 16 residues. The germline V gene has CDR1 SEHNR and CDR2 FQNEAQ (reference sequence). The CDR3 reads CASSKLGTGGNQPQHF. DNA of the CDR3: TGTGCCAGCAGCAAACTCGGGACAGGGGGCAATCAGCCCCAGCATTTT.

V and J are TRBV18 and TRBJ2-2; TRBD1 aligns across 8 bases. CDR3 length equals 17 residues. Germline trimming cut 3 bases from V and 0 bases from J; bases unmatched to any gene: 6. CDR1 and CDR2 from the germline V gene are KGHSH and LQKENI. The CDR3 here is CASSPTRTGSNTGELFF. Written as DNA, the CDR3 is TGTGCCAGCTCACCTACCCGGACAGGGTCGAACACCGGGGAGCTGTTTTTT.

This sequence joins TRBV5-4 and TRBJ2-1, with 14 bases identical to TRBD2. The CDR3 runs to 16 residues. Germline assignment: CDR1 SGHNT and CDR2 YYREEE (reference sequence). The J segment lost 6 bases and the V segment lost 4 bases, leaving 6 bases of the junction unmatched. The CDR3 nucleotides are TGTGCCAGCAGCACTCCCGGGACTAGCGGGAGCAATGAGCAGTTCTTC. Its translation: CASSTPGTSGSNEQFF. Supplemented by reference TRBV5-4 and TRBJ2-1, the full variable domain reads ETGVTQSPTHLIKTRGQQVTLRCSSQSGHNTVSWYQQALGQGPQFIFQYYREEENGRGNFPPRFSGLQFPNYSSELNVNALELDDSALYLCASSTPGTSGSNEQFFGPGTRLTVL.

This CDR3 reads CASSVQQTFYEQYF. The CDR3 nucleotides are TGTGCCAGCAGTGTACAGCAGACCTTCTACGAGCAGTACTTC. V usage is TRBV2 and J usage is TRBJ2-7; D is undetermined. The germline V and J ends were trimmed by 4 bases and 3 bases, with 13 bases remaining between them. Per the germline V gene, CDR1 is SNHLY and CDR2 is FYNNEI. CDR3 length: 14 amino acids.

The rearrangement joins TRBV5-6 to TRBJ1-6; TRBD1 matches 8 bases. The V gene's germline CDR1 is SGHDT and CDR2 YYEEEE. The CDR3 spans 14 residues. V was clipped by 5 bases and J by 10 bases; unmatched bases: 8. For the CDR3, the DNA is TGTGCCAGCAGTCGGACAGGGCCTTCCTCACCCCTCCACTTT. Its protein is CASSRTGPSSPLHF. The full variable domain, completed using reference TRBV5-6 and TRBJ1-6, is DAGVTQSPTHLIKTRGQQVTLRCSPKSGHDTVSWYQQALGQGPQFIFQYYEEEERQRGNFPDRFSGHQFPNYSSELNVNALLLGDSALYLCASSRTGPSSPLHFGNGTRLTVT.

The chain is built from TRBV27 and TRBJ1-2; 10 nucleotides agree with TRBD1. Germline V gives CDR1 MNHEY, CDR2 SMNVEV (reference sequence). This CDR3 spans 14 amino acids. V shed 5 bases, J shed 8 bases, and the junction held 8 bases outside the gene matches. CDR3 in DNA: TGTGCCAGCAGTCCTCGGGACAGGGGAGGGGGCTACACCTTC. Translating it yields CASSPRDRGGGYTF.

The chain links TRBV15 to TRBJ1-1; no clear D. The CDR3 covers 14 residues. The germline V gene has CDR1 LNHNV and CDR2 YYDKDF (reference sequence). The V end was cut by 4 bases, the J end by 1 base, with 10 bases between. The CDR3 DNA is TGTGCCACCAGCACACTCCTCACGAACACTGAAGCTTTCTTT. Translated: CATSTLLTNTEAFF.

This clone was counted once. The chain links TRBV7-6 to TRBJ2-2; 9 positions agree with TRBD2. With 6 bases clipped from V and 6 bases from J, the junction kept 8 bases outside the gene matches. The CDR3 totals 15 residues. From germline, CDR1 is SGHVS and CDR2 FNYEAQ. CDR3 nucleotides: TGTGCCAGCAGTCCGACTAGCGGTGATGCCGGGGAGCTGTTTTTT. Protein sequence: CASSPTSGDAGELFF.

The chain joins TRBV11-2 to TRBJ2-3; D uncertain. The V end was cut by 2 bases, the J end by 5 bases, with 14 bases between. The CDR3 is made up of 15 amino acids. Germline V gives CDR1 SGHAT, CDR2 FQNNGV. The CDR3 region is CASSLLASSIDTQYF. The CDR3, as DNA: TGTGCCAGCAGCTTATTGGCTAGTTCTATAGATACGCAGTATTTT. Filled out from reference TRBV11-2 and TRBJ2-3, the complete variable domain reads EAGVAQSPRYKIIEKRQSVAFWCNPISGHATLYWYQQILGQGPKLLIQFQNNGVVDDSQLPKDRFSAERLKGVDSTLKIQPAKLEDSAVYLCASSLLASSIDTQYFGPGTRLTVL.

Only one count was recorded for this clone. J is TRBJ2-1 and V is TRBV20-1, with unresolved D. Germline CDR1 reads DFQATT; CDR2 reads SNEGSKA (reference sequence). The CDR3 length is 11 residues. Trimming removed 0 bases from V and 8 bases from J, with 5 bases in between. DNA of the CDR3: TGCAGTGCTAGAGACAGTTATGAGCAGTTCTTC. The encoded protein is CSARDSYEQFF.

CDR3 in DNA: TGCGCCAGCAGCTTGGACTCCACGTACTATGGCTACACCTTC. It is translated as CASSLDSTYYGYTF. The chain links TRBV5-1 to TRBJ1-2; no clear D gene. V lost 0 bases to trimming and J lost 3 bases, with 9 bases between them. The germline V gene has CDR1 SGHRS and CDR2 YFSETQ. CDR3 length: 14 residues.

The chain joins TRBV10-2 to TRBJ1-3; no definite D call. V lost 4 bases and J lost 2, with 6 bases in between. CDR3 length: 13 amino acids. CDR1 WSHSY and CDR2 SAAADI come from the germline V gene. This chain's CDR3 is CASSAGPGNTIYF. For the CDR3, the DNA is TGCGCCAGCAGTGCTGGGCCTGGAAACACCATATATTTT.

The J gene is TRBJ1-2, the V gene TRBV29-1, with TRBD1 matching over 9 bases. Germline lookup yields CDR1 SQVTM and CDR2 ANQGSEA. This CDR3 is 15 amino acids long. The V gene end was trimmed by 3 bases and the J gene end by 4 bases; junction bases not matched to a gene: 9. CDR3 region: CSVDSGTGRGYGYTF. In DNA, the CDR3 is TGCAGCGTTGATTCCGGGACAGGGCGAGGCTATGGCTACACCTTC.